One sample yielded the 14 T cell receptor beta chains listed below, sequenced in a study of blood T cell repertoires in COVID-19 (dated by TCRdb to 2020 to 2021). The library was produced with the immunoSEQ multiplex PCR assay. As stored in TCRdb, this immuneACCESS dataset retains in-frame rearrangements with V and J assigned. A fraction of the clones does not appear; measured against another copy, unresolved V genes explain less than half of the discrepancy, and the remainder lacks a known reason. The sample data list 89,000 or so clones, and 90% to 95% of these were observed just once. Approximately 4.2% of the sample rests with the top ten. Material: peripheral blood. These receptors were taken from a human donor with active COVID-19. The donor label of this sample is uncertain.

V and J are TRBV11-3 and TRBJ1-1; the D is unclear. V lost 2 bases and J 3 bases, leaving 16 bases between the germline ends. Looked up from germline, CDR1 is SGHNT and CDR2 is YENEEA. The CDR3 extends over 16 amino acids. CDR3 DNA sequence: TGTGCCAGCAGCTTAAATATGGGCAGTTTGGACACTGAAGCTTTCTTT. Residues: CASSLNMGSLDTEAFF.

This chain joins TRBV7-2 and TRBJ2-1, with a possible D match to TRBD1 (6 bases). Deletions cut 0 bases from V and 13 bases from J, with 16 bases between. Germline V lookup: CDR1 SGHTA, CDR2 FQGNSA. The CDR3 has 14 residues. CDR3 loop: CASSLAEGGFGQFF. The CDR3 DNA reads TGTGCCAGCAGCTTAGCAGAAGGGGGATTCGGCCAGTTCTTC.

The chain links TRBV19 to TRBJ2-1, with D possibly being TRBD2 (6 bases). V was trimmed by 5 bases and J by 3 bases, leaving 17 bases between them. The CDR3 totals 16 residues. Germline-derived CDR1 and CDR2 are LNHDA and SQIVND (reference sequence). In DNA form, the CDR3 reads TGTGCCAGTAGTCCAAGCCGTAGCGGCTTCTACAATGAGCAGTTCTTC. This sequence encodes CASSPSRSGFYNEQFF.

V usage is TRBV11-3 and J usage is TRBJ2-5; 11 bases align to TRBD2. V dropped 5 bases and J dropped 3; count of bases not matched to a gene: 5. CDR3 size: 15 residues. Looked up from germline, CDR1 is SGHNT and CDR2 is YENEEA. This CDR3 is CASSMAGLAEETQYF. The CDR3 bases are TGTGCCAGCAGCATGGCGGGACTAGCGGAAGAGACCCAGTACTTC.

On this clone itself: Relative to the germline gene, one junction end is altered; a read error may explain this. The chain carries TRBV19 and TRBJ1-5; 7 bases match TRBD1. This CDR3 is built from 13 residues. CDR1 is LNHDA, CDR2 SQIVND, per germline (reference sequence). The CDR3 DNA follows: TGTGCCAGTAGTATAGTAGGGGGCGCAGGGCCGAATTTT. Protein product: CASSIVGGAGPNF.

Concerning this clone: This same CDR3 is encoded by further DNA sequences in the sample. V usage is TRBV10-3 and J usage is TRBJ2-2, with 7 bases that match TRBD2. This CDR3 has 15 residues. Germline CDR1 and CDR2: ENHRY and SYGVKD. V trimming: 5 bases; J trimming: 4 bases; junction bases outside the gene matches: 7. In DNA, the CDR3 is TGTGCCATCAGTCCGGGAGGCATCGGCACCGGGGAGCTGTTTTTT. Encoded protein: CAISPGGIGTGELFF.

The chain combines TRBV6-5 with TRBJ2-7; perhaps TRBD2 as D (6 bases). Per the germline V gene, CDR1 is MNHEY and CDR2 is SVGAGI. The germline V and J ends were trimmed by 6 bases and 2 bases, with 14 bases remaining between them. This CDR3 comprises 14 residues. The CDR3 DNA reads TGTGCCAGCAGGCGAGCGGAGGGACCCTACGAGCAGTACTTC. This codes for CASRRAEGPYEQYF.

The chain joins TRBV10-3 to TRBJ2-3; D not certain. CDR1 and CDR2 (germline): ENHRY, SYGVKD. The CDR3 has 15 residues. Trimming pared 2 bases from V and 2 bases from J, leaving 11 bases between. The CDR3, as DNA: TGTGCCATCAGTGAGGGCACAGTCACCACAGATACGCAGTATTTT. This gives the protein CAISEGTVTTDTQYF.

This chain links TRBV6-2 or TRBV6-3 with TRBJ2-7, with 7 bases lining up with TRBD2. V was pared by 5 bases and J by 2 bases, with 6 bases of the junction left unmatched. The germline gives CDR1 MNHEY, CDR2 SVGEGT. The length of the CDR3 is 14 residues. CDR3 sequence: CASSPLSGTYEQYF. The CDR3 DNA reads TGTGCCAGCAGTCCGCTAAGCGGGACCTACGAGCAGTACTTC.

This chain joins TRBV29-1 and TRBJ1-5, with TRBD1 matching over 7 bases. Germline-derived CDR1 and CDR2 are SQVTM and ANQGSEA. This CDR3 contains 13 residues. J lost 9 bases, V lost 2 bases, and 7 bases had no gene match. The CDR3 is CSVEMYQGGPQHF. The CDR3 DNA follows: TGCAGCGTTGAAATGTACCAGGGGGGGCCCCAGCATTTT.

V gene TRBV5-1 combines with J gene TRBJ2-5; D possibly corresponds to TRBD1 (6 bases). Germline V CDR1 and CDR2: SGHRS, YFSETQ. The CDR3 totals 13 residues. The V gene lost 2 bases and the J gene lost 3 bases, with 8 bases spanning the gap. The CDR3 region is CASSLQGEETQYF. Here the CDR3 DNA reads TGCGCCAGCAGCTTACAGGGAGAAGAGACCCAGTACTTC.

The rearrangement links TRBV4-1 to TRBJ2-1; D is perhaps TRBD2 (6 bases). CDR3 length equals 18 residues. V lost 4 bases to trimming and J lost 2 bases, with 21 bases between them. The germline V gene encodes CDR1 MGHRA and CDR2 YSYEKL. The CDR3 DNA is TGCGCCAGCAGCCCTCGTGGAGGGTCGGGATCTACCTACAATGAGCAGTTCTTC. The encoded protein is CASSPRGGSGSTYNEQFF.

This clone was seen only once. This chain uses TRBV11-1 with TRBJ1-1; possible D gene TRBD1, 6 bases. Trimming removed 5 bases from V and 6 bases from J, with 19 bases in between. The CDR3 runs 15 residues. Germline V gene data show CDR1 as SGHAT and CDR2 as FQDESV (reference sequence). CDR3 amino acids: CASSPDDRKGAEAFF. Written as DNA, the CDR3 is TGTGCCAGCAGCCCGGACGACAGGAAAGGGGCTGAAGCTTTCTTT.

This chain links TRBV28 with TRBJ2-4; the D gene is possibly TRBD2 (6 bases). The CDR3 sequence is 14 residues long. Germline V gene data show CDR1 as MDHEN and CDR2 as SYDVKM. Trimming removed 4 bases from V and 4 bases from J, with 11 bases in between. This chain's CDR3 is CASSWSGSKNIQYF. The CDR3 DNA reads as TGTGCCAGCAGTTGGTCCGGGAGTAAAAACATTCAGTACTTC.